This TCR beta chain originates from a study of Graves' ophthalmopathy and Graves' hyperthyroidism. Study-wide findings and caveats: Its predictions of ophthalmopathy progression gave the model 60% to 71% sensitivity and 72% to 85% specificity.

Amplification of the TCR beta CDR3 regions used RNA transcripts (as template). In the first round, RT-PCR was carried out with HTBI primers, and a multiplex PCR formed the second round. TCRdb recomputed calls from the multiplex PCR reads with MiXCR, one row per CDR3 protein. The table includes roughly 500,000 distinct CDR3 sequences, approximately 15% detected once. On this clonotype itself: Its specificity is unknown.

The sample was blood. This receptor was identified in a woman in her 30s with Graves' ophthalmopathy.

The CDR3 DNA is TGTGCCACCGCCGACGGGACTAGCGGGGGGCGGGAGCTGTTTTTT. Amino acid sequence: CATADGTSGGRELFF. The chain recombines TRBV10-3 with TRBJ2-2; 15 positions agree with TRBD2. Unmatched junction bases numbered 9, after V lost 10 bases and J lost 9 bases. The CDR3 is 15 residues long. Germline CDR1 is ENHRY and CDR2 is SYGVKD.